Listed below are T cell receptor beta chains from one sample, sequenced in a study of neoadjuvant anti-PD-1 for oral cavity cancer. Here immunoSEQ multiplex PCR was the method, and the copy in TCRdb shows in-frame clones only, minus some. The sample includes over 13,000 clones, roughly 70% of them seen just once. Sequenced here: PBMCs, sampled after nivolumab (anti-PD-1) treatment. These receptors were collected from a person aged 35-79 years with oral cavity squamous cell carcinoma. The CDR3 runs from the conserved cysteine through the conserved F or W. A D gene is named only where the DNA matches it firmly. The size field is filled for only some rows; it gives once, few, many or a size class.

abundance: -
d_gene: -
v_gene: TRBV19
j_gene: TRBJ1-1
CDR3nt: TGTGCCAGTAGTATAGACAGGGAGGGCACTGAAGCTTTCTTT
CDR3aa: CASSIDREGTEAFF

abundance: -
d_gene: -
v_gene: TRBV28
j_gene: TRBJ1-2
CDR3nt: TGTGCCAGCAGTTCTTATTTAGGCTACACCTTC
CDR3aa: CASSSYLGYTF

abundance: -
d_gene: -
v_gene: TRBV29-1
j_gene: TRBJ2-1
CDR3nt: TGCAGCGTTTCCGGACATACGAGAGCCTACAATGAGCAGTTCTTC
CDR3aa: CSVSGHTRAYNEQFF

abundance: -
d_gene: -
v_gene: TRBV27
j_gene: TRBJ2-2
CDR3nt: TGTGCCAGCGGCAAGGGCCCCACCGGGGAGCTGTTTTTT
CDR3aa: CASGKGPTGELFF

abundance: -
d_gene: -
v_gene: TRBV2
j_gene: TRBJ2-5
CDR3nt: TGTGCCAGCAATGCGGTCGGGGGCGCGCAGACCCAGTACTTC
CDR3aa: CASNAVGGAQTQYF

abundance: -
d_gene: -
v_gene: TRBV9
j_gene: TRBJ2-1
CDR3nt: TGTGCCAGCAGCCTCGACCTGAGCTCCTACAATGAGCAGTTCTTC
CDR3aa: CASSLDLSSYNEQFF

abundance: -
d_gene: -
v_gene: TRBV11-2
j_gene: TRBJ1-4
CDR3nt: TGTGCCAGCAGCTTAGGTGGAGGGGGATACGAAAAACTGTTTTTT
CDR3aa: CASSLGGGGYEKLFF

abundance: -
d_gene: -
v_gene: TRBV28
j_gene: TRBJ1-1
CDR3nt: TGTGCCAGCAGTTTTCTCCTATACAGGTCTCGCGGTTCGAACACTGAAGCTTTCTTT
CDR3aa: CASSFLLYRSRGSNTEAFF

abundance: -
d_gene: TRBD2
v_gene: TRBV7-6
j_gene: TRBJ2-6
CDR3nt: TGTGCCAGCAGCTTTCATAGCAAGACTAGCGGGGAGATCTCTGGGGCCAACGTCCTGACTTTC
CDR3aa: CASSFHSKTSGEISGANVLTF

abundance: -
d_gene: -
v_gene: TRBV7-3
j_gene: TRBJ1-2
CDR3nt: TGTGCCAGCAGCTTAAACACTAACTATGGCTACACCTTC
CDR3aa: CASSLNTNYGYTF

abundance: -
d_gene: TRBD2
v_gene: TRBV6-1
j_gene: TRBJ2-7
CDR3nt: TGTGCCAGCAGTCCGAGGACTAGCGGGCTCTACGAGCAGTACTTC
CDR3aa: CASSPRTSGLYEQYF

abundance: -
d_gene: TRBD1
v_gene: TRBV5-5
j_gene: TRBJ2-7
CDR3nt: TGTGCCAGCAGCTTGGCACTAGGGGGCCTAGTATTTGACGAGCAGTACTTC
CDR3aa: CASSLALGGLVFDEQYF

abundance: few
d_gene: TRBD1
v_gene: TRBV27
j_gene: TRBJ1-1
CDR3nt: TGTGCCAGCAGTTTAGGTGTACAGGGGAGAACTGAAGCTTTCTTT
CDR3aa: CASSLGVQGRTEAFF

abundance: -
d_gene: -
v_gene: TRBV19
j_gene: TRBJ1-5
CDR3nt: TGTGCCAGTAGTATAGCATGGGGGGCTCACCAGCCCCAGCATTTT
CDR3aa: CASSIAWGAHQPQHF

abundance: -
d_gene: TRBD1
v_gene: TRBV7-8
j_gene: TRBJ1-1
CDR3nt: TGTGCCAGCAGCTTAGCGGTCGGAACAGGGGGAGGAGGGACTGAAGCTTTCTTT
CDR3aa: CASSLAVGTGGGGTEAFF

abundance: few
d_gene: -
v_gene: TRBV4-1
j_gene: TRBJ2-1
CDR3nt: TGCGCCAGCAGCCAAGATCAGGTAGTCCTGGCTGAGCAGTTCTTC
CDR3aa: CASSQDQVVLAEQFF

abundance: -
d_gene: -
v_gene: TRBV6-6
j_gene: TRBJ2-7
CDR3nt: TGTGCCAGCAGTTTAGGACAACACTACGAGCAGTACTTC
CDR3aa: CASSLGQHYEQYF

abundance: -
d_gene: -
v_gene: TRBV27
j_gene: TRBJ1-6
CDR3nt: TGTGCCAGCAGTCTTGGGACCCACAATAATTCACCCCTCCACTTT
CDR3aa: CASSLGTHNNSPLHF

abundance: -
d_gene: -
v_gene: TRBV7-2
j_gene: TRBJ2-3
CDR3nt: TGTGCCAGCAGCTTCCAGCTAGGCACAGATACGCAGTATTTT
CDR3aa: CASSFQLGTDTQYF

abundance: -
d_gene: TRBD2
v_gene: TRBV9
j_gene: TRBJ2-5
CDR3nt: TGTGCCAGCAGCGTCAGCTCGGGAGGAGGGGAAGAGACCCAGTACTTC
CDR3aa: CASSVSSGGGEETQYF

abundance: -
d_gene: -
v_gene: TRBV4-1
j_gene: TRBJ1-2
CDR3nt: TGCGCCAGCAGCCAAAGCCCGACGCGCAGAACTAACTATGGCTACACCTTC
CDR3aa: CASSQSPTRRTNYGYTF

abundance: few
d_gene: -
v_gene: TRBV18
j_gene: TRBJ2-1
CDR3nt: TGTGCCAGCTCACCACCGCGGGTCGAGGGTGGTGAGCAGTTCTTC
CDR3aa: CASSPPRVEGGEQFF

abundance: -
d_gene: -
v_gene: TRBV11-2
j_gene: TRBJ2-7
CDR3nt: TGTGCCAGCAGCCCTAGACTGGGATCAGGGGAGCAGTACTTC
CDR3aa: CASSPRLGSGEQYF

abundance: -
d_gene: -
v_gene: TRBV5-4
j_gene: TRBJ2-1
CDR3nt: TGTGCCAGCAGCTCCCGGGGTCGCGCCAGCTCCTACAATGAGCAGTTCTTC
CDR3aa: CASSSRGRASSYNEQFF

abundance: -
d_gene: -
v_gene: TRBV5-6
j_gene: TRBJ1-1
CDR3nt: TGTGCCAGCAACCCAACAGGGAGGAACACTGAAGCTTTCTTT
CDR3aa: CASNPTGRNTEAFF

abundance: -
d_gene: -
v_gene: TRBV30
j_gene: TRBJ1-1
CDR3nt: TGTGCCTGGAGTGTAGGGGGGAACACTGAAGCTTTCTTT
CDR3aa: CAWSVGGNTEAFF

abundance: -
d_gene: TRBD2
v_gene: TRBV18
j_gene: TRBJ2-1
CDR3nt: TGTGCCAGCTCACCACCACGGGGACCAGGAACGACTAGCGGGAGAGGCAATGAGCAGTTCTTC
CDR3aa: CASSPPRGPGTTSGRGNEQFF

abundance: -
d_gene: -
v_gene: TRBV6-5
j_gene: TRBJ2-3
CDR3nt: TGTGCCAGCAGTTACTCTGCGGTACCCACAGATACGCAGTATTTT
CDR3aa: CASSYSAVPTDTQYF